These 25 T cell receptor beta chains share one sample of origin, sequenced in a study of cytomegalovirus exposure and HLA in healthy donors. Researchers ran the PCR with 60 Vbeta and 13 Jbeta primers. TCRdb's table, derived via immunoSEQ multiplex PCR, lists solely in-frame clones and lacks some. In the table there are some 140,000 clones, roughly three quarters of which are singletons. The sample was PBMCs. The receptors originated from a man aged 30 to 45 in good health and CMV-seronegative.

A note on this clone: This sample includes further DNA sequences coding for the same CDR3. V is TRBV23-1 and J is TRBJ1-5, with D unclear. TRBV23-1 is recorded as an ORF, its role being uncertain. The CDR3 contains 15 residues. Trimming stripped 9 bases from V and 0 bases from J, with 15 bases between. The CDR3 loop reads CARMITGYSNQPQHF. The CDR3 nucleotides are TGCGCCAGAATGATCACGGGTTATAGCAATCAGCCCCAGCATTTT.

The chain has TRBV30 and TRBJ2-3; 7 bases match TRBD2. V lost 5 bases, J lost 1 base, and 6 bases stayed unmatched. CDR3 length equals 14 residues. Germline assignment: CDR1 GTSNPN and CDR2 SVGIG (reference sequence). The CDR3 sequence is CAWARLAGTDTQYF. In nucleotides, the CDR3 is TGTGCCTGGGCCCGACTAGCCGGCACAGATACGCAGTATTTT.

The V and J genes are TRBV29-1 and TRBJ1-2; 8 bases agree with TRBD1. Trimming cost V 1 base and J 6 bases; bases outside gene matches: 7. CDR1 is SQVTM and CDR2 is ANQGSEA in the germline V gene. The CDR3 sequence is 14 residues long. CDR3 DNA: TGCAGCGTTGAAGGGGACAGGACCATTGATGGCTACACCTTC. As protein: CSVEGDRTIDGYTF. The full variable domain, with the rest looked up from reference TRBV29-1 and TRBJ1-2, is SAVISQKPSRDICQRGTSLTIQCQVDSQVTMMFWYRQQPGQSLTLIATANQGSEATYESGFVIDKFPISRPNLTFSTLTVSNMSPEDSSIYLCSVEGDRTIDGYTFGSGTRLTVV.

This clone was recorded only once. The genes are TRBV11-1 and TRBJ2-7; D call uncertain. This CDR3 spans 13 amino acids. Germline CDR1 and CDR2: SGHAT and FQDESV (reference sequence). Trimming took off 4 bases at V and 7 bases at J, with 14 bases between the two ends. The DNA of the CDR3 is TGTGCCAGCAGCTCCCCTTCCCTTCGGGAGCAGTACTTC. It codes for CASSSPSLREQYF.

The genes are TRBV29-1 and TRBJ1-4; D unclear. Trimming took 0 bases from V and 4 from J, leaving 9 bases between them. Germline lookup yields CDR1 SQVTM and CDR2 ANQGSEA. The length of the CDR3 is 14 residues. CDR3 sequence (DNA): TGCAGCGTTGAAGATCGGGTGGATAATGAAAAACTGTTTTTT. Protein product: CSVEDRVDNEKLFF.

There are a few counts of this clone. The CDR3 region is CASSRETSGRSTGELFF. CDR3 nucleotide sequence: TGCGCCAGCAGCCGAGAGACTAGCGGGAGAAGCACCGGGGAGCTGTTTTTT. The chain uses TRBV4-1 and TRBJ2-2; TRBD2 agrees at 12 bases. CDR3 size: 17 residues. Germline CDR1 MGHRA, CDR2 YSYEKL. Unmatched junction bases numbered 7, after V lost 4 bases and J lost 4 bases.

This clone has just one count. V is TRBV6-5 and J is TRBJ2-5; 7 bases are shared with TRBD2. Germline V lookup: CDR1 MNHEY, CDR2 SVGAGI. The CDR3 is 14 amino acids. V lost 1 base and J lost 5; bases outside the gene matches: 4. The CDR3 protein is CASSYWAGEETQYF. CDR3 coding DNA: TGTGCCAGCAGTTACTGGGCGGGAGAGGAGACCCAGTACTTC.

This sequence joins TRBV27 and TRBJ1-2; D may be TRBD1 (6 bases). This CDR3 comprises 13 residues. Germline V gene data show CDR1 as MNHEY and CDR2 as SMNVEV (reference sequence). Trimming removed 5 bases from V and 4 bases from J, with 11 bases in between. In nucleotides, the CDR3 is TGTGCCAGCAGTCCAGGGGACGGCTATGGCTACACCTTC. It codes for CASSPGDGYGYTF.

This chain joins TRBV7-2 and TRBJ2-1, with unresolved D. The germline gives CDR1 SGHTA, CDR2 FQGNSA. This CDR3 spans 12 amino acids. Trimming shortened V by 3 bases and J by 14 bases, and 14 bases separated the two germline ends. CDR3 sequence: CASSFASEWEFF. CDR3 in DNA: TGTGCCAGCAGCTTTGCGTCGGAGTGGGAGTTCTTC.

The rearrangement uses TRBV28 and TRBJ2-7, with 7 bases matching TRBD1. CDR1 is MDHEN and CDR2 is SYDVKM in the germline V gene. The CDR3 is made up of 13 amino acids. V lost 8 bases and J lost 6; bases outside the gene matches: 10. The CDR3 loop reads CASFRQGRSEQYF. CDR3 sequence (DNA): TGTGCCAGCTTCCGACAGGGAAGGAGCGAGCAGTACTTC.

This clone was observed a handful of times. V is TRBV30 and J is TRBJ2-5; D is perhaps TRBD2 (7 bases). Germline loops: CDR1 GTSNPN, CDR2 SVGIG (reference sequence). The CDR3 sequence is 13 residues long. Deletions cut 0 bases from V and 11 bases from J, with 16 bases between. In DNA, the CDR3 is TGTGCCTGGAGTGTGAGGGAGGGGGGGTCTCAGTACTTC. Amino acids: CAWSVREGGSQYF.

The rearrangement links TRBV18 to TRBJ1-4; TRBD1 is a possible D gene (5 bases). The CDR3 has 15 amino acids. Trimming removed 3 bases from V and 8 bases from J, with 16 bases in between. The germline V gene encodes CDR1 KGHSH and CDR2 LQKENI. CDR3 sequence reads: CASSPRARESEKLFF. Written as DNA, the CDR3 is TGTGCCAGCTCACCCCGGGCCAGGGAATCCGAAAAACTGTTTTTT.

The rearrangement joins TRBV6-5 to TRBJ2-5; D is perhaps TRBD2 (6 bases). Deletions cut 6 bases from V and 4 bases from J, with 15 bases between. The germline V gene has CDR1 MNHEY and CDR2 SVGAGI. The CDR3 loop spans 14 amino acids. CDR3 in DNA: TGTGCCAGCAGCTACGGTAGCGGACCAGAGACCCAGTACTTC. Its protein product is CASSYGSGPETQYF.

This clone came up once. The chain has TRBV7-9 and TRBJ1-2; D is perhaps TRBD1 (5 bases). This CDR3 region has 11 residues. From germline, CDR1 is SEHNR and CDR2 FQNEAQ (reference sequence). Trimming pared 7 bases from V and 6 bases from J, leaving 9 bases between. The CDR3 reads CASTRVHGYTF. The CDR3 DNA reads TGTGCCAGCACCAGGGTACATGGCTACACCTTC.

The J gene is TRBJ1-2, the V gene TRBV7-6; D gene uncertain. Deletions cut 0 bases from V and 4 bases from J, with 15 bases between. The CDR3 consists of 16 residues. Germline values: CDR1 SGHVS, CDR2 FNYEAQ. The CDR3 DNA follows: TGTGCCAGCAGCTTAGCGGAAAACAGACGCTTCTATGGCTACACCTTC. This encodes CASSLAENRRFYGYTF.

The chain recombines TRBV9 with TRBJ2-5; 8 bases fit TRBD2. This CDR3 has 15 residues. The V and J ends lost 1 base and 4 bases, in that order; junction bases with no gene match: 6. Germline V gene sequence: CDR1 SGDLS, CDR2 YYNGEE. Here the CDR3 reads CASSVRSGRGETQYF. In nucleotides, the CDR3 is TGTGCCAGCAGCGTAAGAAGCGGGAGAGGAGAGACCCAGTACTTC. Drawing the rest from reference TRBV9 and TRBJ2-5, the complete variable domain is DSGVTQTPKHLITATGQRVTLRCSPRSGDLSVYWYQQSLDQGLQFLIQYYNGEERAKGNILERFSAQQFPDLHSELNLSSLELGDSALYFCASSVRSGRGETQYFGPGTRLLVL.

The rearrangement uses TRBV13 and TRBJ2-2; TRBD2 is a possible D gene (5 bases). Germline V CDR1 and CDR2: PRHDT, FYEKMQ (reference sequence). The CDR3 length is 18 residues. V lost 3 bases and J lost 1, with 18 bases in between. The CDR3 reads CASSFRNSDWKNTGELFF. CDR3 DNA sequence: TGTGCCAGCAGCTTCAGGAACTCGGACTGGAAGAACACCGGGGAGCTGTTTTTT.

The chain carries TRBV28 and TRBJ2-1; D might be TRBD2 (5 bases). Germline V gene lookup returns CDR1 MDHEN and CDR2 SYDVKM. The CDR3 extends over 15 amino acids. V lost 6 bases to trimming and J lost 4 bases, with 16 bases between them. The DNA of the CDR3 is TGTGCCAGCAGAATAAGCGGAAACCGATACAATGAGCAGTTCTTC. Amino acid sequence: CASRISGNRYNEQFF.

The chain couples TRBV6-1 to TRBJ1-1; D uncertain. Trimming removed 0 bases at V and 4 bases at J, with 9 bases between. There are 14 residues in the CDR3. Germline CDR1 and CDR2: MNHNS and SASEGT. The CDR3 nucleotides read TGTGCCAGCAGTGAAGCCCAAATGTCCACTGAAGCTTTCTTT. Amino acids: CASSEAQMSTEAFF.

V usage is TRBV6-5 and J usage is TRBJ2-1; 10 positions agree with TRBD2. The CDR3 extends over 15 amino acids. In germline, CDR1 is MNHEY, CDR2 SVGAGI. The ends lost 2 bases at V and 7 bases at J; junction bases unmatched: 5. The CDR3 loop is CASSYKGLALNEQFF. In nucleotides, the CDR3 is TGTGCCAGCAGTTACAAGGGACTAGCGTTAAATGAGCAGTTCTTC.

V gene TRBV18 combines with J gene TRBJ2-1, with 8 bases matching TRBD2. The CDR3 totals 16 residues. With 3 bases clipped from V and 4 bases from J, the junction kept 8 bases outside the gene matches. Germline lookup yields CDR1 KGHSH and CDR2 LQKENI. CDR3 residues: CASSPVGVAGYNEQFF. The CDR3 nucleotides read TGTGCCAGCTCACCCGTCGGAGTAGCGGGGTACAATGAGCAGTTCTTC.

Here the CDR3 DNA reads TGCGCCAGCAGCTTGGGACTAGCGGGATCACAAGAGACCCAGTACTTC. Translated: CASSLGLAGSQETQYF. The gene calls are TRBV5-1 and TRBJ2-5, with TRBD2 identical over 11 bases. The germline CDR1 and CDR2 sequences are SGHRS and YFSETQ. The CDR3 is made up of 16 amino acids. The trim removed 0 bases at V and 2 bases at J, leaving 3 bases unmatched.

The chain combines TRBV5-8 with TRBJ2-2; TRBD2 matches 8 bases. V lost 1 base and J lost 6; bases outside the gene matches: 5. The CDR3 totals 15 residues. Per the germline V gene, CDR1 is SGHTS and CDR2 is YDEGEE. The CDR3 nucleotides read TGTGCCAGCAGCTTGTACGCGGGAGGAGCCGGGGAGCTGTTTTTT. Translating it yields CASSLYAGGAGELFF.

In this sample, this clone turned up once. The CDR3 loop is CASSLPGQTNQPQHF. The DNA of the CDR3 is TGTGCCAGCAGTTTACCGGGACAGACAAATCAGCCCCAGCATTTT. The J gene is TRBJ1-5, the V gene TRBV28, with TRBD1 matching 7 bases. Trimming took 2 bases from V and 4 from J; bases not matched to a gene: 5. CDR3 length equals 15 residues. Germline CDR1 MDHEN, CDR2 SYDVKM.

The V gene is TRBV28, the J gene TRBJ2-7; D remains unclear. The CDR3 runs to 15 residues. Per germline, CDR1 MDHEN and CDR2 SYDVKM. Trimming shortened V by 2 bases and J by 1 base, and 12 bases separated the two germline ends. For the CDR3, the DNA is TGTGCCAGCAGTTTAGGCGGCAGAAATTCCTACGAGCAGTACTTC. Protein sequence: CASSLGGRNSYEQYF.